The 18 T cell receptor beta chains in this list originate from one sample, sequenced in a study of cytomegalovirus exposure and HLA in healthy donors. Data came from immunoSEQ multiplex PCR; TCRdb stores just in-frame clones and leaves some out. In the table there are tens of thousands of clones, about 96% of which are singletons. The sequencing sample was made of PBMCs. The source of these receptors is a man between 18 and 35 years old in good health and CMV-seronegative.

This chain joins TRBV5-1 and TRBJ2-3; tentatively, D is TRBD1 (5 bases). CDR1 is SGHRS and CDR2 is YFSETQ in the germline V gene. CDR3 length: 16 amino acids. Trimming took 0 bases from V and 2 from J, leaving 13 bases between them. CDR3 amino acids: CASSLETSGNTDTQYF. The CDR3 bases are TGCGCCAGCAGCTTGGAAACATCAGGGAACACAGATACGCAGTATTTT.

The CDR3 sequence is CASSLTGYEQYF. CDR3 nucleotide sequence: TGTGCCAGCAGCTTGACAGGGTACGAGCAGTACTTC. This chain joins TRBV7-9 and TRBJ2-7, with 7 positions matching TRBD1. Germline loops: CDR1 SEHNR, CDR2 FQNEAQ (reference sequence). V dropped 3 bases and J dropped 4; count of bases not matched to a gene: 0. The CDR3 is 12 residues long.

The rearrangement joins TRBV6-4 to TRBJ2-7; TRBD2 might be the D (6 bases). The V gene's germline CDR1 is MRHNA and CDR2 SNTAGT. This CDR3 spans 11 amino acids. V lost 7 bases and J 7 bases, leaving 11 bases between the germline ends. The CDR3 spells CASKEGTEQYF. CDR3 sequence (DNA): TGTGCCAGCAAGGAGGGGACGGAGCAGTACTTC.

The gene calls are TRBV7-2 and TRBJ2-7, with no clear D. The CDR3 consists of 15 residues. Germline V gene data show CDR1 as SGHTA and CDR2 as FQGNSA. V lost 5 bases and J 6 bases, leaving 20 bases between the germline ends. DNA of the CDR3: TGTGCCAGCAGCCGAATAACCTGGGCACCGGTCGAGCAGTACTTC. Translating gives CASSRITWAPVEQYF. Full variable domain (remainder filled in from reference TRBV7-2 and TRBJ2-7): GAGVSQSPSNKVTEKGKDVELRCDPISGHTALYWYRQSLGQGLEFLIYFQGNSAPDKSGLPSDRFSAERTGGSVSTLTIQRTQQEDSAVYLCASSRITWAPVEQYFGPGTRLTVT.

The chain combines TRBV2 with TRBJ1-3; D may be TRBD1 (5 bases). Germline V gives CDR1 SNHLY, CDR2 FYNNEI. The V gene lost 0 bases and the J gene lost 2 bases, with 8 bases spanning the gap. The CDR3 length is 15 residues. This chain's CDR3 is CASSEAWGAGNTIYF. CDR3 sequence (DNA): TGTGCCAGCAGTGAAGCTTGGGGGGCTGGAAACACCATATATTTT.

The sample holds one count of this clone. The J gene is TRBJ2-4, the V gene TRBV28; D possibly corresponds to TRBD2 (6 bases). Germline V lookup: CDR1 MDHEN, CDR2 SYDVKM. The CDR3 consists of 15 residues. V lost 7 bases to trimming and J lost 4 bases, with 17 bases between them. CDR3 bases: TGTGCCAGCACTCAGAGCGGGTCTCAAAAAAACATTCAGTACTTC. Translated: CASTQSGSQKNIQYF.

Comments on this clone: The junction does not match germline at one end; this may be a read error. J is TRBJ2-3 and V is TRBV7-7, with D possibly being TRBD2 (6 bases). Germline assignment: CDR1 SSHAT and CDR2 FNYEAQ (reference sequence). The CDR3 length is 17 residues. The DNA for the CDR3 is TGTGCTAGCAGCTTAGCCCCCGTAGCGGAAAGCACAGATACGCAGTATTTT. Its protein product is CASSLAPVAESTDTQYF.

This clone was found a few times. V gene TRBV7-2 combines with J gene TRBJ2-1; TRBD2 matches 13 bases. This CDR3 is built from 18 residues. Trimming removed 5 bases from V and 9 bases from J; junction bases left unmatched: 16. The V gene's germline CDR1 is SGHTA and CDR2 FQGNSA. As DNA, the CDR3 is TGTGCCAGCAGCCACAGGACTAGCGGGAGTTGGGGGTCGGGTGAGCAGTTCTTC. Residues: CASSHRTSGSWGSGEQFF.

The chain is built from TRBV4-1 and TRBJ2-3, with 8 bases fitting TRBD2. The CDR3 runs to 16 residues. V lost 0 bases to trimming and J lost 2 bases; unmatched junction nucleotides: 4. From germline, CDR1 is MGHRA and CDR2 YSYEKL. CDR3 region: CASSQDRSGATDTQYF. CDR3 DNA sequence: TGCGCCAGCAGCCAAGATCGTAGCGGGGCCACAGATACGCAGTATTTT.

The J gene is TRBJ2-2, the V gene TRBV27; 14 nucleotides match TRBD2. V trimming: 2 bases; J trimming: 8 bases; junction bases outside the gene matches: 7. The CDR3 runs to 17 residues. Germline loops: CDR1 MNHEY, CDR2 SMNVEV (reference sequence). In DNA form, the CDR3 reads TGTGCCAGCAGTTTACGGGGACTAGCGGGAGTACTGGGGGAGCTGTTTTTT. This codes for CASSLRGLAGVLGELFF.

The chain recombines TRBV10-1 with TRBJ2-1, with TRBD1 identical over 7 bases. Germline trimming cut 5 bases from V and 13 bases from J; bases unmatched to any gene: 14. The V gene's germline CDR1 is WNHNN and CDR2 SYGVQD (reference sequence). The CDR3 has 14 residues. The CDR3, as DNA: TGCGCCAGCAGTAAAGCCGGGACAGAGACCCTTCAGTTCTTC. Protein sequence: CASSKAGTETLQFF.

The genes are TRBV7-9 and TRBJ1-4, with D possibly TRBD1 on 6 matching bases. Germline loops: CDR1 SEHNR, CDR2 FQNEAQ (reference sequence). Trimming pared 3 bases from V and 10 bases from J, leaving 15 bases between. There are 14 residues in the CDR3. The CDR3 protein is CASSFGQTSGKLFF. In DNA, the CDR3 is TGTGCCAGCAGCTTCGGACAGACGAGCGGAAAACTGTTTTTT. Full variable domain (missing parts from reference TRBV7-9 and TRBJ1-4): DTGVSQNPRHKITKRGQNVTFRCDPISEHNRLYWYRQTLGQGPEFLTYFQNEAQLEKSRLLSDRFSAERPKGSFSTLEIQRTEQGDSAMYLCASSFGQTSGKLFFGSGTQLSVL.

This clone was detected only once. The chain has TRBV28 and TRBJ2-7; 11 nucleotides line up with TRBD1. This CDR3 is 14 amino acids long. Trimming cost V 7 bases and J 9 bases; bases outside gene matches: 11. From germline, CDR1 is MDHEN and CDR2 SYDVKM. The CDR3 DNA sequence: TGTGCCAGCAATCAGGACAGGGGGCGCTTAAGGCAGTACTTC. Translated: CASNQDRGRLRQYF.

The genes are TRBV5-4 and TRBJ1-2; TRBD1 is a possible D gene (5 bases). The V end lost 0 bases, the J end lost 2 bases, and 11 bases lay between the germline ends. Germline-derived CDR1 and CDR2 are SGHNT and YYREEE (reference sequence). The length of the CDR3 is 15 residues. In nucleotides, the CDR3 is TGTGCCAGCAGCTTGGGGTGGGGCGGAAACTATGGCTACACCTTC. It is translated as CASSLGWGGNYGYTF.

This chain links TRBV15 with TRBJ1-3; D not resolved. The CDR3 runs to 15 residues. Germline CDR1 reads LNHNV; CDR2 reads YYDKDF (reference sequence). Trimming removed 0 bases at V and 7 bases at J, with 13 bases between. CDR3 sequence: CATSRDLNFENTIYF. The CDR3 DNA sequence: TGTGCCACCAGCAGAGATCTAAATTTCGAGAACACCATATATTTT. The full variable domain, its missing parts supplied by reference TRBV15 and TRBJ1-3, is DAMVIQNPRYQVTQFGKPVTLSCSQTLNHNVMYWYQQKSSQAPKLLFHYYDKDFNNEADTPDNFQSRRPNTSFCFLDIRSPGLGDTAMYLCATSRDLNFENTIYFGEGSWLTVV.

The rearrangement uses TRBV15 and TRBJ2-1; 10 bases are a match to TRBD1. Germline V gene lookup returns CDR1 LNHNV and CDR2 YYDKDF (reference sequence). The CDR3 sequence is 13 residues long. V shed 3 bases, J shed 7 bases, and the junction held 0 bases outside the gene matches. In DNA form, the CDR3 reads TGTGCCACCAGCAGGGGACAGGGGAATGAGCAGTTCTTC. It yields the protein CATSRGQGNEQFF. Full variable domain (remainder filled in from reference TRBV15 and TRBJ2-1): DAMVIQNPRYQVTQFGKPVTLSCSQTLNHNVMYWYQQKSSQAPKLLFHYYDKDFNNEADTPDNFQSRRPNTSFCFLDIRSPGLGDTAMYLCATSRGQGNEQFFGPGTRLTVL.

This rearrangement joins TRBV5-1 to TRBJ2-3; 9 bases are a match to TRBD2. The CDR3 runs to 15 residues. Per germline, CDR1 SGHRS and CDR2 YFSETQ. With 4 bases clipped from V and 3 bases from J, the junction kept 6 bases outside the gene matches. The CDR3 sequence: CASSPWTSVTDTQYF. CDR3 bases: TGCGCCAGCAGCCCCTGGACTAGCGTGACAGATACGCAGTATTTT.

The J gene is TRBJ2-7, the V gene TRBV9; possible D gene TRBD2, 6 bases. Germline V lookup: CDR1 SGDLS, CDR2 YYNGEE. Trimming cost V 4 bases and J 5 bases, with 22 bases left between them. This CDR3 has 16 residues. The CDR3 DNA follows: TGTGCCAGCAGCCCCACCCCGACCCGGGACTCAAACGAGCAGTACTTC. Its translation is CASSPTPTRDSNEQYF.